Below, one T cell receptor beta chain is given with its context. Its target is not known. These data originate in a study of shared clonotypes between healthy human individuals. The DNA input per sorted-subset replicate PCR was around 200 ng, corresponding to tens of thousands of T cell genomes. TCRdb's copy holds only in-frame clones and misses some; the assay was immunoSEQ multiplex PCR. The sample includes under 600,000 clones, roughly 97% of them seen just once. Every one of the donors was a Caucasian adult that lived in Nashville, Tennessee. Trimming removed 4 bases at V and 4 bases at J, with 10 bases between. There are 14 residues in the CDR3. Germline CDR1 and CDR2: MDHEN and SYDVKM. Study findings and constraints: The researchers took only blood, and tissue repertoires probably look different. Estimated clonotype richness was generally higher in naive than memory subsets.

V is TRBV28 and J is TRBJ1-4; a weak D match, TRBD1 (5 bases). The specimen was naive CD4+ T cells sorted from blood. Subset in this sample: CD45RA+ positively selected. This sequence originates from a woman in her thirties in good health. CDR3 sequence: CASSSGPNNEKLFF. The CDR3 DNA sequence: TGTGCCAGCAGTTCAGGGCCCAATAATGAAAAACTGTTTTTT.